This T cell receptor (beta chain) is drawn from a study of blood T cells in healthy people across ages. CDR1 GTSNPN and CDR2 SVGIG come from the germline V gene (reference sequence). V gave up 8 bases and J gave up 4 bases; unmatched junction bases: 15. This CDR3 comprises 15 residues. Each donor gave about 9.3 milliliters of peripheral blood. The authors ran a second PCR of roughly 6 to 12 cycles using a sample-barcoded 5' primer and a J-beta primer mix. A template-switch adaptor with 12 random nucleotides tagged each cDNA molecule. TCRdb recomputed calls from the 5' RACE reads with MiXCR, one row per CDR3 protein. Among roughly 640,000 distinct CDR3 sequences listed, about 28% were seen once.

This chain uses TRBV30 with TRBJ1-2, with 8 bases aligning to TRBD1. Sequenced sample: blood. The receptor comes from a woman aged 80 or over in good health. In DNA, the CDR3 is TGTGCCCGGACCCTATTGGACAGGGAGCTCTATGGCTACACCTTC. Its protein is CARTLLDRELYGYTF. Full variable domain (outside the CDR3, taken from reference TRBV30 and TRBJ1-2): SQTIHQWPATLVQPVGSPLSLECTVEGTSNPNLYWYRQAAGRGLQLLFYSVGIGQISSEVPQNLSASRPQDRQFILSSKKLLLSDSGFYLCARTLLDRELYGYTFGSGTRLTVV.